The next 6 T cell receptor beta chains were all read from a single sample in a study of control samples from healthy donors and cancer patients. This table comes from immunoSEQ multiplex PCR, and its TCRdb copy is limited to in-frame clones, with some not included. The data contain over 200,000 clones, over 75% of them singletons. Sequenced input: PBMCs. Receptors originate from a woman aged 55 to 70 with lung cancer.

The chain links TRBV11-2 to TRBJ1-1; 8 positions agree with TRBD1. The germline V gene has CDR1 SGHAT and CDR2 FQNNGV. This CDR3 is built from 15 residues. V shed 2 bases and J 5 bases; nucleotides not matched to a gene: 7. The CDR3 DNA is TGTGCCAGCAGCTTACGCCAGACAGGGGAGACTGAAGCTTTCTTT. The encoded protein is CASSLRQTGETEAFF.

V is TRBV18 and J is TRBJ1-1; the match to TRBD1 covers 7 bases. Losses at the gene ends were 4 bases for V and 0 bases for J; bases not matched to a gene: 5. The germline V gene has CDR1 KGHSH and CDR2 LQKENI. The CDR3 totals 15 residues. The CDR3 bases are TGTGCCAGCTCACTGGGGACAGCCATGAACACTGAAGCTTTCTTT. Translation gives CASSLGTAMNTEAFF.

The chain uses TRBV28 and TRBJ1-5, with TRBD1 as a possible D gene (5 bases). The germline V gene has CDR1 MDHEN and CDR2 SYDVKM. Trimming took off 2 bases at V and 3 bases at J, with 11 bases between the two ends. The CDR3 covers 15 residues. The CDR3 nucleotides are TGTGCCAGCAGTTTACGTCCAGGGCCCAATCAGCCCCAGCATTTT. This translates into CASSLRPGPNQPQHF.

V is TRBV28 and J is TRBJ2-7, with D hard to call. Germline-derived CDR1 and CDR2 are MDHEN and SYDVKM. The length of the CDR3 is 11 residues. The V gene lost 6 bases and the J gene lost 2 bases, with 5 bases spanning the gap. DNA for the CDR3: TGTGCCAGCAGCTCCCCCTACGAGCAGTACTTC. Translating it yields CASSSPYEQYF.

Turning to this clone: The final CDR3 position lacks the conserved phenylalanine or tryptophan, pointing to a likely read error. No DNA is shown, since the ends of the CDR3 on it are uncertain; the CDR3 is the one TCRdb lists. The chain combines TRBV27 with TRBJ1-2. The CDR3 is 10 amino acids in total, end residues counted. Germline loops: CDR1 MNHEY, CDR2 SMNVEV (reference sequence). The CDR3: CASSSSGLPR.

Notes on this clone: A read error may be the cause here, since a much bigger clone is one base away. Other DNA sequences in this sample translate to the same CDR3. The chain links TRBV10-3 to TRBJ2-1, with a weak D call TRBD1 (9 bases). CDR3 length: 17 amino acids. Germline CDR1 and CDR2: ENHRY and SYGVKD. CDR3 nucleotide sequence: TGCGCCATCCGGGCGGGGGGCGGGGGGACAGGGTCGAATGAGCAGTTCTTC. The encoded protein is CAIRAGGGGTGSNEQFF.